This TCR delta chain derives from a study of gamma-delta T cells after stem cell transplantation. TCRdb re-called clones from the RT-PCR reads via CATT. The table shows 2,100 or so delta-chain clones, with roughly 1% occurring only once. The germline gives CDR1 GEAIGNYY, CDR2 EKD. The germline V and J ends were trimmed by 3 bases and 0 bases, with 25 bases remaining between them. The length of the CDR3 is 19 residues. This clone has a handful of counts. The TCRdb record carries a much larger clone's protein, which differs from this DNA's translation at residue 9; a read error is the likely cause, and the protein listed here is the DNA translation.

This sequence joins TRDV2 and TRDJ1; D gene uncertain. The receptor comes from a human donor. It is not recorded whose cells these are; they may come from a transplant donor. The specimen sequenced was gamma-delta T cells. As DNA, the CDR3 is TGTGCCTGTGACGCTTTAACTCCCTGCCTTGGACGCGACACCGATAAACTCATCTTT. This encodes CACDALTPCLGRDTDKLIF.